Listed here are 32 T cell receptor beta chains from one sample, sequenced in a study of blood T cell repertoires in COVID-19. Some clones are missing from TCRdb's copy, which holds only in-frame ones; the method was immunoSEQ multiplex PCR. The table lists under 200,000 clones, roughly 77% of them singletons. Sequenced: peripheral blood. Receptors were obtained from a man in his 70s with active or convalescent COVID-19.

This CDR3 reads CASSRQATANYGYTF. CDR3 nucleotides: TGTGCCAGCAGCCGCCAGGCCACAGCTAACTATGGCTACACCTTC. V is TRBV6-5 and J is TRBJ1-2; D unclear. Trimming cost V 6 bases and J 0 bases, with 14 bases left between them. Germline-derived CDR1 and CDR2 are MNHEY and SVGAGI. The CDR3 length is 15 residues.

A few counts support this clone. The chain is built from TRBV27 and TRBJ2-7, with TRBD2 matching 10 bases. This CDR3 has 14 amino acids. CDR1 and CDR2 from the germline V gene are MNHEY and SMNVEV (reference sequence). The V gene end was trimmed by 8 bases and the J gene end by 2 bases; junction bases not matched to a gene: 6. CDR3 sequence reads: CASRTLAGAYEQYF. CDR3 DNA sequence: TGTGCCAGCCGAACTCTAGCGGGGGCCTACGAGCAGTACTTC.

This rearrangement joins TRBV30 to TRBJ1-1, with D perhaps matching TRBD1 (5 bases). CDR1 is GTSNPN and CDR2 is SVGIG in the germline V gene (reference sequence). The CDR3 covers 13 residues. V shed 3 bases and J shed 5 bases, with 13 bases lying between them. CDR3 sequence (DNA): TGTGCCTGGAGCAGGGAAGGAAAAACTGAAGCTTTCTTT. As protein: CAWSREGKTEAFF. The full variable domain, with the rest looked up from reference TRBV30 and TRBJ1-1, is SQTIHQWPATLVQPVGSPLSLECTVEGTSNPNLYWYRQAAGRGLQLLFYSVGIGQISSEVPQNLSASRPQDRQFILSSKKLLLSDSGFYLCAWSREGKTEAFFGQGTRLTVV.

This chain joins TRBV12-3 or TRBV12-4 and TRBJ1-1; TRBD1 matches 10 bases. The CDR3 totals 13 residues. Trimming cost V 3 bases and J 11 bases; bases outside gene matches: 6. The CDR3 region has the DNA TGTGCCAGCAGTTTGGGGACAGGGGTTCACGCTTTCTTT. As protein: CASSLGTGVHAFF.

This clone has a handful of counts. V and J are TRBV7-9 and TRBJ2-7; a weak D match, TRBD1 (6 bases). Germline V gene sequence: CDR1 SEHNR, CDR2 FQNEAQ (reference sequence). Trimming cost V 6 bases and J 0 bases, with 9 bases left between them. The length of the CDR3 is 13 residues. CDR3 loop: CASRGDISYEQYF. The CDR3 coding sequence is TGTGCCAGCAGGGGGGACATCTCCTACGAGCAGTACTTC.

The sample holds a few counts of this clone. In nucleotides, the CDR3 is TGCGCCAGCAGCTCGCCCTCCTTGGACAGCACTAACTATGGCTACACCTTC. It yields the protein CASSSPSLDSTNYGYTF. The V gene is TRBV5-1, the J gene TRBJ1-2; a possible D gene is TRBD1 (6 bases). Germline V gene lookup returns CDR1 SGHRS and CDR2 YFSETQ. This CDR3 is built from 17 residues. V was clipped by 3 bases and J by 0 bases, with 18 bases between them.

J is TRBJ2-2 and V is TRBV9, with 12 positions matching TRBD2. There are 21 residues in the CDR3. CDR1 is SGDLS, CDR2 YYNGEE, per germline. V gave up 4 bases and J gave up 6 bases; unmatched junction bases: 22. The CDR3 DNA reads as TGTGCCAGCAGCCTCCAAACCACGACTAGCGGGAGCCTTGGATTATCCGGGGAGCTGTTTTTT. Translated: CASSLQTTTSGSLGLSGELFF.

CDR3 region: CASSINRGSYNEQFF. The CDR3 DNA is TGTGCCAGTAGTATTAACAGGGGATCCTACAATGAGCAGTTCTTC. The chain has TRBV19 and TRBJ2-1, with TRBD1 matching over 7 bases. V lost 3 bases to trimming and J lost 1 base; unmatched junction nucleotides: 3. The germline V gene encodes CDR1 LNHDA and CDR2 SQIVND (reference sequence). This CDR3 is 15 amino acids long.

The rearrangement uses TRBV6-2 or TRBV6-3 and TRBJ2-5; 8 bases line up with TRBD2. The CDR3 is made up of 16 amino acids. Germline V CDR1 and CDR2: MNHEY, SVGEGT. J gave up 5 bases and V 3 bases, and 11 bases lay outside the gene matches. CDR3 nucleotides: TGTGCCAGCAGTTATTATCCGGGACTAGGAGAGGAGACCCAGTACTTC. Amino acids: CASSYYPGLGEETQYF.

The V call is TRBV11-3, the J call TRBJ1-5; D perhaps matches TRBD1 (6 bases). Trimming took 3 bases from V and 0 from J, leaving 12 bases between them. The germline V gene has CDR1 SGHNT and CDR2 YENEEA. The CDR3 is made up of 16 amino acids. The CDR3 reads CASSLDRTVSNQPQHF. Here the CDR3 DNA reads TGTGCCAGCAGCTTGGATCGGACAGTTAGCAATCAGCCCCAGCATTTT.

This clone was seen a few times. The chain carries TRBV6-4 and TRBJ2-1, with 13 bases that match TRBD2. Germline CDR1 and CDR2: MRHNA and SNTAGT. V lost 4 bases and J lost 9; bases outside the gene matches: 9. This CDR3 is built from 16 residues. The chain's CDR3 is CASSAMGLAGSGEQFF. The CDR3 DNA is TGTGCCAGCAGTGCTATGGGACTAGCGGGGTCGGGTGAGCAGTTCTTC.

V and J are TRBV30 and TRBJ2-7; maybe TRBD2 (5 bases). Between the trimmed V and J ends, which lost 7 bases and 2 bases, there was a span of 12 bases. Germline V lookup: CDR1 GTSNPN, CDR2 SVGIG (reference sequence). This CDR3 has 12 residues. The CDR3 nucleotides are TGTGCCTCCAGGACTTCCCCCTACGAGCAGTACTTC. This translates into CASRTSPYEQYF.

This chain joins TRBV19 and TRBJ1-2; 9 nucleotides match TRBD1. This CDR3 is built from 14 residues. J gave up 4 bases and V 7 bases, and 7 bases lay outside the gene matches. From germline, CDR1 is LNHDA and CDR2 SQIVND (reference sequence). The CDR3 sequence: CASTKGDRVYGYTF. Written as DNA, the CDR3 is TGTGCCAGTACCAAAGGGGACAGGGTCTATGGCTACACCTTC.

The chain couples TRBV19 to TRBJ2-2; 7 bases fit TRBD1. Germline assignment: CDR1 LNHDA and CDR2 SQIVND (reference sequence). With 4 bases clipped from V and 3 bases from J, the junction kept 11 bases outside the gene matches. The CDR3 extends over 17 amino acids. CDR3 region: CASSKPQTGQYTGELFF. Written as DNA, the CDR3 is TGTGCCAGTAGTAAACCTCAAACGGGACAGTACACCGGGGAGCTGTTTTTT.

The chain has TRBV2 and TRBJ1-1, with 7 bases fitting TRBD1. This CDR3 is built from 15 residues. With V trimmed by 7 bases and J by 1 base, 9 bases remained unmatched. Looked up from germline, CDR1 is SNHLY and CDR2 is FYNNEI. CDR3: CASIPRGARNTEAFF. Written as DNA, the CDR3 is TGTGCCAGCATTCCCAGGGGGGCTAGGAACACTGAAGCTTTCTTT.

The V call is TRBV5-1, the J call TRBJ2-1; TRBD2 agrees at 8 bases. Germline lookup yields CDR1 SGHRS and CDR2 YFSETQ. The CDR3 contains 15 residues. Losses at the gene ends were 0 bases for V and 6 bases for J; bases not matched to a gene: 5. CDR3 region: CASSLGAGGINEQFF. The CDR3 coding sequence is TGCGCCAGCAGCTTGGGGGCGGGAGGCATCAATGAGCAGTTCTTC.

The rearrangement joins TRBV19 to TRBJ1-4; D possibly corresponds to TRBD1 (6 bases). Germline lookup yields CDR1 LNHDA and CDR2 SQIVND (reference sequence). The CDR3 totals 15 residues. The ends were cut back, 3 bases at V and 7 bases at J, with 15 bases in the middle. The CDR3 sequence: CASSIGQGRREKLFF. The CDR3 DNA sequence: TGTGCCAGTAGTATCGGCCAGGGGAGACGTGAAAAACTGTTTTTT.

V gene TRBV28 combines with J gene TRBJ1-1, with no clear D. This CDR3 is 15 amino acids long. V dropped 2 bases and J dropped 0 bases, with 10 bases sitting between them. The germline V gene encodes CDR1 MDHEN and CDR2 SYDVKM. DNA for the CDR3: TGTGCCAGCAGTTTACTACCGGACTTGAACACTGAAGCTTTCTTT. It encodes CASSLLPDLNTEAFF.

The rearrangement links TRBV4-2 to TRBJ2-2; D unresolved. Germline CDR1 reads LGHNA; CDR2 reads YNFKEQ. The CDR3 is 14 residues long. The V gene lost 0 bases and the J gene lost 7 bases, with 9 bases spanning the gap. The CDR3 sequence is CASSQDLILGELFF. In DNA form, the CDR3 reads TGTGCCAGCAGCCAAGATCTTATACTCGGGGAGCTGTTTTTT.

By share of the sample, this clone is medium-sized (0.01 to 0.1%). The chain has TRBV9 and TRBJ2-7, with 10 bases fitting TRBD2. Germline CDR1 is SGDLS and CDR2 is YYNGEE. The junction had 8 bases not matched to a gene; V was cut back by 3 bases and J by 5 bases. The CDR3 contains 15 residues. CDR3 loop: CASSGEAGGPHEQYF. The CDR3 DNA is TGTGCCAGCAGCGGAGAAGCGGGAGGGCCACACGAGCAGTACTTC.

There are a few counts of this clone. The rearrangement links TRBV2 to TRBJ1-2; D perhaps matches TRBD1 (6 bases). Germline V gene sequence: CDR1 SNHLY, CDR2 FYNNEI. Trimming took 0 bases from V and 8 from J, leaving 10 bases between them. This CDR3 region has 13 residues. The CDR3 protein is CASSEALQGGYTF. Here the CDR3 DNA reads TGTGCCAGCAGTGAAGCGCTTCAGGGGGGCTACACCTTC.

The chain employs TRBV6-5 and TRBJ2-1; 9 bases agree with TRBD2. CDR3 length: 14 residues. Germline V lookup: CDR1 MNHEY, CDR2 SVGAGI. After removal of 8 bases from V and 1 base from J, the junction contained 3 bases not matched to a gene. The CDR3 nucleotides read TGTGCCAGCGACACTAGCGGGTCCTACAATGAGCAGTTCTTC. Its translation: CASDTSGSYNEQFF.

The chain couples TRBV6-1 to TRBJ2-3, with D possibly TRBD2 on 6 matching bases. This CDR3 spans 15 amino acids. Between the trimmed V and J ends, which lost 2 bases and 4 bases, there was a span of 13 bases. Germline lookup yields CDR1 MNHNS and CDR2 SASEGT. Here the CDR3 reads CASSELGGAADTQYF. CDR3 bases: TGTGCCAGCAGTGAACTTGGCGGGGCCGCAGATACGCAGTATTTT.

This chain links TRBV18 with TRBJ2-7, with 12 bases fitting TRBD1. Germline V gives CDR1 KGHSH, CDR2 LQKENI. The V gene end was trimmed by 2 bases and the J gene end by 6 bases; junction bases not matched to a gene: 5. The CDR3 spans 15 residues. DNA for the CDR3: TGTGCCAGCTCACCAGGGACAGGGGGCTTACGCGAGCAGTACTTC. Protein sequence: CASSPGTGGLREQYF. Full variable domain (remainder filled in from reference TRBV18 and TRBJ2-7): NAGVMQNPRHLVRRRGQEARLRCSPMKGHSHVYWYRQLPEEGLKFMVYLQKENIIDESGMPKERFSAEFPKEGPSILRIQQVVRGDSAAYFCASSPGTGGLREQYFGPGTRLTVT.

The gene calls are TRBV12-5 and TRBJ1-5, with D perhaps TRBD1 (5 bases). There are 14 residues in the CDR3. The V gene lost 9 bases and the J gene lost 1 base, with 13 bases spanning the gap. The germline CDR1 and CDR2 sequences are LGHNT and FRNRAP. This CDR3 is CASTGGFSNQPQHF. DNA for the CDR3: TGTGCTAGCACCGGGGGGTTCAGCAATCAGCCCCAGCATTTT.

With regard to this clone: The germline gene is not matched at one end of the junction; a read error may be the cause. This sequence joins TRBV7-7 and TRBJ2-2; TRBD2 matches at 13 bases. The germline V gene encodes CDR1 SSHAT and CDR2 FNYEAQ (reference sequence). The length of the CDR3 is 17 residues. CDR3 sequence reads: CASSPGLAGDYTGELFF. The CDR3 region has the DNA TGTGCTAGCAGCCCAGGACTAGCGGGAGATTACACCGGGGAGCTGTTTTTT.

This clone has just one count. This rearrangement joins TRBV12-5 to TRBJ1-1; D call uncertain. CDR1 and CDR2 (germline): LGHNT, FRNRAP. This CDR3 contains 12 residues. The germline V and J ends were trimmed by 5 bases and 10 bases, with 14 bases remaining between them. CDR3 nucleotide sequence: TGTGCTAGTGGTCTGGAAGCGGGTACAGCTTTCTTT. Translated, it gives CASGLEAGTAFF.

The chain is built from TRBV28 and TRBJ1-2; TRBD1 agrees at 8 bases. CDR1 MDHEN and CDR2 SYDVKM come from the germline V gene. CDR3 length: 13 residues. V lost 10 bases, J lost 4 bases, and 8 bases stayed unmatched. CDR3 in DNA: TGTGCCACCCTCCCGGGACAGGCCTATGGCTACACCTTC. Translated: CATLPGQAYGYTF.

The rearrangement links TRBV5-1 to TRBJ1-5; D is uncertain. Germline-derived CDR1 and CDR2 are SGHRS and YFSETQ. The CDR3 is 14 residues long. Trimming removed 0 bases from V and 5 bases from J, with 9 bases in between. The CDR3 here is CASSLGGGDQPQHF. Written as DNA, the CDR3 is TGCGCCAGCAGCTTGGGTGGCGGCGATCAGCCCCAGCATTTT.

Turning to this clone: At the DNA level, this CDR3 is encoded by other sequences in the same sample as well. The chain joins TRBV9 to TRBJ2-3; TRBD2 matches 14 bases. The CDR3 sequence is 20 residues long. Germline loops: CDR1 SGDLS, CDR2 YYNGEE. Trimming removed 0 bases from V and 2 bases from J; junction bases left unmatched: 11. The CDR3 coding sequence is TGTGCCAGCAGCGTAGGTCCGGGGGGGGGACTAGCGGGAGACACAGATACGCAGTATTTT. This codes for CASSVGPGGGLAGDTDTQYF. Combining the CDR3 with reference TRBV9 and TRBJ2-3 gives the whole variable domain DSGVTQTPKHLITATGQRVTLRCSPRSGDLSVYWYQQSLDQGLQFLIQYYNGEERAKGNILERFSAQQFPDLHSELNLSSLELGDSALYFCASSVGPGGGLAGDTDTQYFGPGTRLTVL.

The DNA for the CDR3 is TGTGCCACCGTAGCGAGCGGGAGACGGCCGGGCACAGATACGCAGTATTTT. Encoded protein: CATVASGRRPGTDTQYF. V gene TRBV15 combines with J gene TRBJ2-3, with 8 nucleotides matching TRBD2. The CDR3 covers 17 residues. Germline V gene sequence: CDR1 LNHNV, CDR2 YYDKDF (reference sequence). Trimming took 8 bases from V and 1 from J; bases not matched to a gene: 14.

The chain links TRBV21-1 to TRBJ2-7; the table's D call, TRBD2, was not checked against the DNA. TRBV21-1 is deemed a pseudogene. The CDR3 contains 17 residues. The CDR3 protein is CASSKAIIADNSYEQYF. Here the CDR3 DNA reads TGTGCCAGCAGCAAAGCCATAATAGCGGATAACTCCTACGAGCAGTACTTC.